These 32 T cell receptor beta chains were sequenced from one sample in a study of blood T cell repertoires in COVID-19. Produced via immunoSEQ multiplex PCR; TCRdb's table is partial and in-frame only. The profile covers approximately 470,000 clones, with roughly 87% appearing a single time and 0.7% taken by the ten largest. Material: PBMCs or T cells enriched from blood (not recorded which). The receptors were gathered from a woman aged 18-29 years who had recovered from COVID-19.

This clone was seen just once. The J gene is TRBJ2-4, the V gene TRBV5-1; TRBD1 matches 8 bases. The V segment lost 2 bases and the J segment 6 bases; nucleotides outside the gene matches: 4. Per germline, CDR1 SGHRS and CDR2 YFSETQ. This CDR3 is 14 amino acids long. CDR3 residues: CASSFRTGPNIQYF. DNA of the CDR3: TGCGCCAGCAGCTTTAGGACAGGGCCAAACATTCAGTACTTC.

The chain uses TRBV28 and TRBJ1-2; 7 bases match TRBD1. From germline, CDR1 is MDHEN and CDR2 SYDVKM. This CDR3 is built from 13 residues. V shed 5 bases, J shed 4 bases, and the junction held 4 bases outside the gene matches. CDR3 in amino acids: CASSTGDFYGYTF. In DNA form, the CDR3 reads TGTGCCAGCAGTACAGGGGATTTCTATGGCTACACCTTC.

This sequence joins TRBV29-1 and TRBJ1-2, with 10 bases aligning to TRBD1. After removal of 0 bases from V and 7 bases from J, the junction contained 5 bases not matched to a gene. CDR1 is SQVTM, CDR2 ANQGSEA, per germline. The CDR3 sequence is 14 residues long. The CDR3 protein is CSVEDEGTGVGYTF. The CDR3 nucleotides are TGCAGCGTTGAAGATGAAGGGACAGGGGTTGGCTACACCTTC.

J is TRBJ1-1 and V is TRBV3-1 (or the pseudogene TRBV3-2); 7 bases map to TRBD1. After removal of 5 bases from V and 6 bases from J, the junction contained 9 bases not matched to a gene. The germline CDR1 and CDR2 sequences are LGHDT and YNNKEL (reference sequence). The CDR3 runs 14 residues. CDR3 region: CASSSLSGQAEAFF. CDR3 in DNA: TGTGCCAGCAGCTCCCTTTCCGGACAGGCTGAAGCTTTCTTT.

The chain employs TRBV28 and TRBJ1-6; 9 bases agree with TRBD1. The germline gives CDR1 MDHEN, CDR2 SYDVKM. V was clipped by 6 bases and J by 9 bases; unmatched bases: 9. This CDR3 spans 15 amino acids. CDR3 coding DNA: TGTGCCAGCAGCTCTTTTTGGGACAGGGTTTCACCCCTCCACTTT. Protein product: CASSSFWDRVSPLHF.

This chain's CDR3 is CASSLSGGVSYEQYF. DNA for the CDR3: TGTGCCAGTAGTCTCAGCGGGGGGGTGTCCTACGAGCAGTACTTC. The chain uses TRBV19 and TRBJ2-7, with 10 bases that match TRBD2. The germline V gene encodes CDR1 LNHDA and CDR2 SQIVND (reference sequence). The CDR3 loop spans 15 amino acids. V dropped 5 bases and J dropped 1; count of bases not matched to a gene: 5.

The chain has TRBV4-1 and TRBJ2-4, with 8 bases identical to TRBD1. This CDR3 contains 14 residues. The V gene end was trimmed by 0 bases and the J gene end by 9 bases; junction bases not matched to a gene: 4. Germline V gene sequence: CDR1 MGHRA, CDR2 YSYEKL. DNA for the CDR3: TGCGCCAGCAGCCAAGAACAGGGGGTAGTCATTCAGTACTTC. Protein product: CASSQEQGVVIQYF.

V and J are TRBV3-1 (or the pseudogene TRBV3-2) and TRBJ1-2; tentative D call: TRBD1 (5 bases). The CDR3 totals 13 residues. Germline CDR1 LGHDT, CDR2 YNNKEL (reference sequence). Trimming removed 4 bases from V and 7 bases from J, with 13 bases in between. Here the CDR3 reads CASSPRGDSGYTF. As DNA, the CDR3 is TGTGCCAGCAGCCCCCGTGGGGACTCTGGCTACACCTTC.

The chain couples TRBV24-1 to TRBJ2-7; 10 bases line up with TRBD2. Germline V gene lookup returns CDR1 KGHDR and CDR2 SFDVKD. The CDR3 length is 16 residues. Germline trimming cut 7 bases from V and 0 bases from J; bases unmatched to any gene: 8. The CDR3, as DNA: TGTGCCACCAGCGATCTTATAGCGGGGGGCTCCTACGAGCAGTACTTC. Amino acids: CATSDLIAGGSYEQYF.

The table lists this clone with many counts. The chain couples TRBV2 to TRBJ2-7; maybe TRBD2 (6 bases). In germline, CDR1 is SNHLY, CDR2 FYNNEI. This CDR3 spans 14 amino acids. Trimming left V 4 bases short and J 5 bases short, with 15 bases between. The CDR3 is CASSVDGGGNEQYF. Written as DNA, the CDR3 is TGTGCCAGCAGTGTGGACGGGGGAGGAAACGAGCAGTACTTC. Together with reference TRBV2 and TRBJ2-7, the CDR3 gives the full variable domain: EPEVTQTPSHQVTQMGQEVILRCVPISNHLYFYWYRQILGQKVEFLVSFYNNEISEKSEIFDDQFSVERPDGSNFTLKIRSTKLEDSAMYFCASSVDGGGNEQYFGPGTRLTVT.

V gene TRBV5-1 combines with J gene TRBJ2-1, with D hard to call. This CDR3 has 15 amino acids. The germline CDR1 and CDR2 sequences are SGHRS and YFSETQ. The V end was cut by 4 bases, the J end by 4 bases, with 15 bases between. The chain's CDR3 is CASSPRSSTYNEQFF. The CDR3 DNA sequence: TGCGCCAGCAGCCCCAGATCTAGTACGTACAATGAGCAGTTCTTC.

The V gene is TRBV2, the J gene TRBJ2-5, with D perhaps TRBD1 (5 bases). The CDR3 extends over 13 amino acids. The V end lost 8 bases, the J end lost 1 base, and 11 bases lay between the germline ends. Germline-derived CDR1 and CDR2 are SNHLY and FYNNEI. CDR3 amino acids: CASAQASQETQYF. DNA for the CDR3: TGTGCCAGCGCACAGGCTTCCCAAGAGACCCAGTACTTC.

CDR3 coding DNA: TGTGCCAGCCATGGGGGGAGAGTCACTGAAGCTTTCTTT. Its protein is CASHGGRVTEAFF. The genes are TRBV2 and TRBJ1-1; perhaps TRBD1 as D (5 bases). The CDR3 sequence is 13 residues long. Deletions cut 8 bases from V and 4 bases from J, with 14 bases between. Germline values: CDR1 SNHLY, CDR2 FYNNEI.

The chain links TRBV5-1 to TRBJ1-4; 8 nucleotides match TRBD1. Germline loops: CDR1 SGHRS, CDR2 YFSETQ. The CDR3 is 15 amino acids. Trimming cost V 5 bases and J 6 bases; bases outside gene matches: 9. The CDR3 sequence is CASSSRQGSYEKLFF. The CDR3 coding sequence is TGCGCCAGCAGTTCCAGACAGGGGTCTTATGAAAAACTGTTTTTT.

The chain recombines TRBV2 with TRBJ1-5; D is uncertain. This CDR3 has 12 residues. Trimming cost V 10 bases and J 4 bases, with 11 bases left between them. The V gene's germline CDR1 is SNHLY and CDR2 FYNNEI. This CDR3 reads CATREENQPQHF. The CDR3 DNA sequence: TGTGCCACAAGGGAGGAGAATCAGCCCCAGCATTTT.

The V gene is TRBV30, the J gene TRBJ2-1; the D gene is possibly TRBD2 (6 bases). The CDR3 has 15 residues. Germline lookup yields CDR1 GTSNPN and CDR2 SVGIG (reference sequence). The V end was cut by 1 base, the J end by 8 bases, with 18 bases between. Written as DNA, the CDR3 is TGTGCCTGGAGTGCCGACTGGCCGCGGGATGATGAGCAGTTCTTC. Its translation is CAWSADWPRDDEQFF.

This chain links TRBV19 with TRBJ2-7, with unresolved D. Trimming left V 8 bases short and J 1 base short, with 6 bases between. Germline V gene data show CDR1 as LNHDA and CDR2 as SQIVND (reference sequence). This CDR3 spans 11 amino acids. This chain's CDR3 is CASRGSYEQYF. DNA of the CDR3: TGTGCCAGTCGAGGTTCCTACGAGCAGTACTTC.

V and J are TRBV7-9 and TRBJ2-2; D unresolved. The V gene's germline CDR1 is SEHNR and CDR2 FQNEAQ (reference sequence). The CDR3 spans 12 residues. V lost 2 bases, J lost 8 bases, and 6 bases lay in between. The CDR3 region has the DNA TGTGCCAGCAGCTTAATCCAGGGGGAGCTGTTTTTT. This codes for CASSLIQGELFF.

This clone was seen just once. This chain connects TRBV3-1 (or the pseudogene TRBV3-2) to TRBJ2-7; 13 bases match TRBD2. CDR1 is LGHDT, CDR2 YNNKEL, per germline (reference sequence). The CDR3 length is 15 residues. Germline trimming cut 3 bases from V and 6 bases from J; bases unmatched to any gene: 5. The CDR3, as DNA: TGTGCCAGCAGCCATGGGACTAGCGGGGAGGGCGAGCAGTACTTC. Translated: CASSHGTSGEGEQYF.

This chain joins TRBV19 and TRBJ1-4, with D possibly TRBD1 on 5 matching bases. Germline CDR1 is LNHDA and CDR2 is SQIVND (reference sequence). The CDR3 is 15 amino acids. Deletions cut 5 bases from V and 2 bases from J, with 12 bases between. In DNA, the CDR3 is TGTGCCAGTAGTCGGGGGGGGAGGACTAATGAAAAACTGTTTTTT. Amino acids: CASSRGGRTNEKLFF.

The V call is TRBV28, the J call TRBJ2-6; a possible D gene is TRBD2 (5 bases). Trimming removed 8 bases at V and 0 bases at J, with 8 bases between. This CDR3 is built from 14 residues. The germline V gene has CDR1 MDHEN and CDR2 SYDVKM. DNA of the CDR3: TGTGCCAGCGGACTGAACTCTGGGGCCAACGTCCTGACTTTC. It is translated as CASGLNSGANVLTF.

The CDR3 here is CASSPRAASSEAFF. In DNA form, the CDR3 reads TGTGCCAGCTCACCACGGGCCGCCAGTAGTGAAGCTTTCTTT. The chain is built from TRBV18 and TRBJ1-1; D remains unclear. The V end lost 1 base, the J end lost 7 bases, and 13 bases lay between the germline ends. The CDR3 has 14 residues. Germline CDR1 KGHSH, CDR2 LQKENI.

The CDR3 DNA is TGCAGTGGATGGTTAGGGAGGGGTGAAGCTTTCTTT. Residues: CSGWLGRGEAFF. This chain uses TRBV29-1 with TRBJ1-1, with a tentative D call TRBD1 (5 bases). CDR3 size: 12 residues. CDR1 and CDR2 from the germline V gene are SQVTM and ANQGSEA.

The V call is TRBV19, the J call TRBJ2-3; maybe TRBD2 (6 bases). The V gene lost 3 bases and the J gene lost 6 bases, with 10 bases spanning the gap. Germline CDR1 reads LNHDA; CDR2 reads SQIVND (reference sequence). The CDR3 contains 13 residues. The CDR3 DNA follows: TGTGCCAGTAGTATGGGAAGCGGGGATACGCAGTATTTT. Protein: CASSMGSGDTQYF.

The V gene is TRBV29-1, the J gene TRBJ1-6, with D possibly being TRBD1 (5 bases). V was shortened by 8 bases and J by 7 bases, with 18 bases between the two germline ends. This CDR3 contains 14 residues. CDR1 SQVTM and CDR2 ANQGSEA come from the germline V gene. The CDR3 loop is CSWGLGRDNSPLHF. The CDR3 DNA follows: TGCAGCTGGGGGTTAGGGAGGGACAATTCACCCCTCCACTTT.

The chain has TRBV6-5 and TRBJ2-1; tentatively, D is TRBD1 (6 bases). Germline loops: CDR1 MNHEY, CDR2 SVGAGI. V shed 10 bases and J shed 6 bases, with 22 bases lying between them. The CDR3 has 15 residues. In DNA, the CDR3 is TGTGCCACCTCAGGGGACCCCCTCCTCTTCAATGAGCAGTTCTTC. Translation gives CATSGDPLLFNEQFF.

The chain recombines TRBV2 with TRBJ1-6; TRBD1 aligns across 7 bases. V was pared by 9 bases and J by 6 bases, with 5 bases of the junction left unmatched. This CDR3 has 13 amino acids. CDR1 and CDR2 (germline): SNHLY, FYNNEI. For the CDR3, the DNA is TGTGCCAGTGGGACAGCTATTAATTCACCCCTCCACTTT. Protein product: CASGTAINSPLHF. Complete variable domain (other parts from reference TRBV2 and TRBJ1-6): EPEVTQTPSHQVTQMGQEVILRCVPISNHLYFYWYRQILGQKVEFLVSFYNNEISEKSEIFDDQFSVERPDGSNFTLKIRSTKLEDSAMYFCASGTAINSPLHFGNGTRLTVT.

This chain connects TRBV7-9 to TRBJ2-3, with a possible D match to TRBD2 (6 bases). The V and J ends lost 5 bases and 0 bases respectively, with 12 bases between them. This CDR3 region has 15 residues. Germline CDR1 and CDR2: SEHNR and FQNEAQ (reference sequence). The CDR3 bases are TGTGCCAGCAGCCATGACGGGACTAGCACAGATACGCAGTATTTT. Translating it yields CASSHDGTSTDTQYF.

In regard to this clone: This CDR3 is also generated by other DNA sequences in the sample. The CDR3 nucleotides read TGTGCCAGCAGCCAAGATCGAGGGGATACGCAGTATTTT. As protein: CASSQDRGDTQYF. V and J are TRBV3-1 (or the pseudogene TRBV3-2) and TRBJ2-3, with D possibly being TRBD2 (5 bases). The CDR3 extends over 13 amino acids. The V gene's germline CDR1 is LGHDT and CDR2 YNNKEL (reference sequence). With 0 bases removed from V and 6 bases from J, the gap between germline ends came to 7 bases.

This clone appeared a few times. The V gene is TRBV7-6, the J gene TRBJ1-3, with D possibly matching TRBD1 (5 bases). The V and J ends lost 4 bases and 4 bases respectively, with 17 bases between them. The CDR3 is made up of 16 amino acids. Germline assignment: CDR1 SGHVS and CDR2 FNYEAQ. The CDR3 spells CASSSPYQGRGNTIYF. The CDR3 DNA is TGTGCCAGCAGCTCACCTTATCAGGGTAGAGGAAACACCATATATTTT. Using reference TRBV7-6 and TRBJ1-3 for the parts outside the CDR3, the full variable domain is GAGVSQSPRYKVTKRGQDVALRCDPISGHVSLYWYRQALGQGPEFLTYFNYEAQQDKSGLPNDRFSAERPEGSISTLTIQRTEQRDSAMYRCASSSPYQGRGNTIYFGEGSWLTVV.

This clone was detected a few times. This sequence joins TRBV10-3 and TRBJ1-6; TRBD1 might be the D (6 bases). The CDR3 is 13 amino acids. CDR1 is ENHRY, CDR2 SYGVKD, per germline. V lost 0 bases to trimming and J lost 14 bases, with 11 bases between them. This CDR3 is CAISESGQISLHF. The DNA of the CDR3 is TGTGCCATCAGTGAGTCAGGACAGATATCCCTCCACTTT.

The chain joins TRBV9 to TRBJ1-3, with 7 bases matching TRBD1. The V gene's germline CDR1 is SGDLS and CDR2 YYNGEE. The CDR3 length is 18 residues. V dropped 4 bases and J dropped 0; count of bases not matched to a gene: 13. CDR3 protein: CASSPRGIDRDSGNTIYF. DNA for the CDR3: TGTGCCAGCAGCCCCAGGGGCATTGACAGGGACTCTGGAAACACCATATATTTT.